Listed below are T cell receptor beta chains from one sample, sequenced in a study of cytomegalovirus exposure and HLA in healthy donors. The protocol was immunoSEQ multiplex PCR, while the TCRdb copy is restricted to in-frame clones and leaves out a portion. The top ten hold 5% to 6% of the sample, which has about 110,000 clones, around 77% seen once. The specimen was PBMCs. These receptors were collected from a young woman in good health and CMV-seropositive. The CDR3 runs from the conserved cysteine through the conserved F or W. D genes are given only for firm matches. Size values are once, few and many counts, or a class for expanded clones, and some rows have none.

TGCGCCAGCAGCTTGGTAGGGGCAGGGAATCAGCCCCAGCATTTT	CASSLVGAGNQPQHF	TRBJ1-5	TRBV5-1	NA	NA	15
TGTGCCTGGAGCCCTACTAGCGATGAGCAGTTCTTC	CAWSPTSDEQFF	TRBJ2-1	TRBV30	TRBD2	NA	12
TGCGCCAGCAGCCAGGGGGACGGCTACACTGAAGCTTTCTTT	CASSQGDGYTEAFF	TRBJ1-1	TRBV5-1	TRBD1	NA	14
TGTGCCAGCACCCACCGAGAAACGGAGAGCTCTGGAAACACCATATATTTT	CASTHRETESSGNTIYF	TRBJ1-3	TRBV6-4	NA	NA	17
TGTGCCAGCAGTTCGGCGGCAGCCTACGAGCAGTACTTC	CASSSAAAYEQYF	TRBJ2-7	TRBV28	NA	NA	13
TGTGCCAGCAGCTTCCTCGGGGGTGAGACCCAGTACTTC	CASSFLGGETQYF	TRBJ2-5	TRBV5-4	NA	NA	13
TGTGCCAGCAGCCTACCACGAGGGTCGGGAGGGAACACTGAAGCTTTCTTT	CASSLPRGSGGNTEAFF	TRBJ1-1	TRBV7-9	NA	NA	17
TGTGCCAGCAGCTTGAGGTGGGAGGACGTAGGGGACTATGGCTACACCTTC	CASSLRWEDVGDYGYTF	TRBJ1-2	TRBV5-6	NA	NA	17
TGTGCCAGTAGTATAGGCTTGACAGTTAGCAATCAGCCCCAGCATTTT	CASSIGLTVSNQPQHF	TRBJ1-5	TRBV19	NA	few	16
TGTGCCTGGAGTGAATCAGGGGTTGGCTACACCTTC	CAWSESGVGYTF	TRBJ1-2	TRBV30	NA	NA	12
TGTGCCAGTAGTACGGGACAGACTCACTATGGCTACACCTTC	CASSTGQTHYGYTF	TRBJ1-2	TRBV19	TRBD1	NA	14
TGTGCCAGCAGCCCCGAGACAGGGGTCCAAGAGACCCAGTACTTC	CASSPETGVQETQYF	TRBJ2-5	TRBV9	TRBD1	NA	15
TGTGCCAGCAGCTTAGCGCGGCTCCTTAACACCGGGGAGCTGTTTTTT	CASSLARLLNTGELFF	TRBJ2-2	TRBV7-2	NA	NA	16
TGTGCCATCAGTGAACAGATGACAGGTACTGAAGCTTTCTTT	CAISEQMTGTEAFF	TRBJ1-1	TRBV10-3	NA	NA	14